This paragraph covers one T cell receptor beta chain sequence. The data were obtained in a study of blood T cell repertoires in COVID-19. This table comes from immunoSEQ multiplex PCR, and its TCRdb copy is limited to in-frame clones, with some not included. Of over 300,000 clones in the sample, 85% to 90% were seen once. Germline values: CDR1 SGHRS, CDR2 YFSETQ. The ends were cut back, 8 bases at V and 0 bases at J, with 17 bases in the middle. The CDR3 has 16 residues. Cohorts were based on clinical histories the participants reported. The specimen sequenced was PBMCs or T cells enriched from blood (not recorded which). The chain joins TRBV5-1 to TRBJ2-2; possible D gene TRBD2, 6 bases. The clonotype was recovered from a woman under 40 with acute COVID-19. The CDR3 spells CASSLRPSANTGELFF. The CDR3 DNA sequence: TGCGCCAGTTCCCTCCGGCCTAGCGCGAACACCGGGGAGCTGTTTTTT.